These T cell receptor beta chains were read from a single sample in a study of T cells in Graves' hyperthyroidism and ophthalmopathy. TCRdb independently ran MiXCR on the multiplex PCR reads; one entry per CDR3 protein. Of under 350,000 distinct CDR3 sequences listed, roughly 18% are singletons. Sequencing was done on a sample of blood. The source is a woman between 50 and 59 years old with Graves' hyperthyroidism. Both conserved end residues are part of each CDR3. D genes are given only for firm matches. Rows give clone size only sometimes, using once, few, many, or a class for an expanded clone.

abundance	v_gene	j_gene	d_gene	CDR3nt	CDR3aa
-	TRBV6-1	TRBJ2-3	-	TGTGCCAGCAGACTAGCCTATAGAAGCACAGATACGCAGTATTTT	CASRLAYRSTDTQYF
few	TRBV11-1	TRBJ2-5	-	TGTGCCAGCAGCCCACCTGGAGTCCTCGAGACCCAGTACTTC	CASSPPGVLETQYF
-	TRBV12-3/TRBV12-4	TRBJ2-3	TRBD1	TGTGCCAGCAGTTTAGGGACAGGGACGTATTTT	CASSLGTGTYF
few	TRBV10-3	TRBJ1-2	-	TGTGCCATCAGCGGTCACGGGGGGACGGTTGGCTACACCTTC	CAISGHGGTVGYTF
few	TRBV7-2	TRBJ1-2	-	TGTGCCAGCATCCCGGGCCCCGGCGGCTATGGCTACACCTTC	CASIPGPGGYGYTF
-	TRBV11-2	TRBJ2-3	-	TGTGCCAGCAGCATGGACACAGATACGCAGTATTTT	CASSMDTDTQYF
many	TRBV27	TRBJ2-1	TRBD1	TGTGCCAGCAGTTTGTACAGGGGTGAGGAGCAGTTCTTC	CASSLYRGEEQFF
many	TRBV20-1	TRBJ1-1	TRBD1	TGCAGCGGAACGGACAGGGGGGTTGAAGCTTTCTTT	CSGTDRGVEAFF
-	TRBV5-1	TRBJ2-7	TRBD1	TGCGCCAGCAGCCAACAAGGGGAAAAGGGGGCCACCTACGAGCAGTACTTC	CASSQQGEKGATYEQYF
-	TRBV10-3	TRBJ1-2	-	TGTGCCATCAGTGTTGGCCATGGCTACACCTTC	CAISVGHGYTF
few	TRBV20-1	TRBJ1-1	TRBD1	TGCAGTGCCAGAAGACAGGGGGGGACTGAAGCTTTCTTT	CSARRQGGTEAFF
many	TRBV11-2	TRBJ1-1	-	TGTGCCAGCAGCTCTACCGACAGGAACACTGAAGCTTTCTTT	CASSSTDRNTEAFF
few	TRBV7-3	TRBJ1-2	-	TGTGCCAGCAGCTTATCGGGGGACCGCGGCGGGGGCTACACCTTC	CASSLSGDRGGGYTF
few	TRBV10-1	TRBJ2-5	-	TGCGCCAGCAGTGACCCGGGGGACGAGACCCAGTACTTC	CASSDPGDETQYF
-	TRBV12-5	TRBJ1-2	TRBD1	TGTGCTAGTGGTGGCTCGGGACAGGGGGCCTATGGCTACACCTTC	CASGGSGQGAYGYTF
-	TRBV11-2	TRBJ2-5	-	TGTGCCAGCAGTTCCCAGGGTAGGCAAGAGACCCAGTACTTC	CASSSQGRQETQYF
-	TRBV7-3	TRBJ2-3	TRBD1	TGTGCCAGCAGCTTAGACAGGGAGAATACGCAGTATTTT	CASSLDRENTQYF
once	TRBV27	TRBJ1-2	TRBD1	TGTGCCAGCAGGCTTGGGGGACAGGGGGTAGGGTATGGCTACACCTTC	CASRLGGQGVGYGYTF
few	TRBV6-1	TRBJ1-3	-	TGTGCCAGCAGTGAAGAAGGCCGTGGCACCATATATTTT	CASSEEGRGTIYF
many	TRBV5-4	TRBJ2-7	-	TGTGCCAGCAGCTTGGCCGGGGGAGGTTCCTACGAGCAGTACTTC	CASSLAGGGSYEQYF
-	TRBV6-1	TRBJ2-1	-	TGTGCCAGCAGAGAGGGGCAATCCTACGAGCAGTTCTTC	CASREGQSYEQFF
-	TRBV20-1	TRBJ2-7	TRBD2	TGCAGTGCTAGAGAGGCTAGCGGGGGATACGAGCAGTACTTC	CSAREASGGYEQYF